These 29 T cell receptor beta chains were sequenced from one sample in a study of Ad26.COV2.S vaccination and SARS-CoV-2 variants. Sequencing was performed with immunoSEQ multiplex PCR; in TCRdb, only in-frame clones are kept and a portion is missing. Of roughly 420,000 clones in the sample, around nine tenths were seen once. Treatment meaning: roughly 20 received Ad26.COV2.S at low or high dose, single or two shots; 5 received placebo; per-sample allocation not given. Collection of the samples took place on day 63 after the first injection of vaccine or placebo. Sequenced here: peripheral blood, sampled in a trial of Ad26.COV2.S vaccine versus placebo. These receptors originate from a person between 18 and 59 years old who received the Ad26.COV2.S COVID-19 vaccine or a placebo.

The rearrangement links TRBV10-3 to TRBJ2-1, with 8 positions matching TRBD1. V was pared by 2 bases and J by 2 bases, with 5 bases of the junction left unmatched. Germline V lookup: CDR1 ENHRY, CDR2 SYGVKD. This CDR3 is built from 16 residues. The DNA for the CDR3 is TGTGCCATCAGTGAGGCGACAGGGGCTACCTACAATGAGCAGTTCTTC. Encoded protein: CAISEATGATYNEQFF.

In nucleotides, the CDR3 is TGTGCCAGCAGCTCTCTCCGGACTAGCGGGTCGCCCCAGTACTTC. Translating gives CASSSLRTSGSPQYF. The V and J genes are TRBV7-2 and TRBJ2-5; 11 bases are a match to TRBD2. Germline V gene data show CDR1 as SGHTA and CDR2 as FQGNSA. Germline trimming cut 4 bases from V and 9 bases from J; bases unmatched to any gene: 10. There are 15 residues in the CDR3.

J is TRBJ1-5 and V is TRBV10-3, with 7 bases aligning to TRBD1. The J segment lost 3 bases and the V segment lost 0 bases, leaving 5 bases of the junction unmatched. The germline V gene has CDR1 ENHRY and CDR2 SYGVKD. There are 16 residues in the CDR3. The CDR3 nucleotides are TGTGCCATCAGTGAGTCTAGACAGGGATTCAATCAGCCCCAGCATTTT. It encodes CAISESRQGFNQPQHF.

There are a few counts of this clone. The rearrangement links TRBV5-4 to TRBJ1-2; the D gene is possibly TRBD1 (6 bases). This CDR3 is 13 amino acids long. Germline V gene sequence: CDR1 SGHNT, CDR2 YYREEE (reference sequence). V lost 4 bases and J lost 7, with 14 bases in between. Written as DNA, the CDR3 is TGTGCCAGCAGCACACAGGGTATGGCTGGCTACACCTTC. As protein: CASSTQGMAGYTF.

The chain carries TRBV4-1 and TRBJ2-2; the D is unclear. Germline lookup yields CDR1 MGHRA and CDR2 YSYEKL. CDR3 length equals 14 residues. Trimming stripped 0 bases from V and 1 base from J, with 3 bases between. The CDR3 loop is CASSQDKNTGELFF. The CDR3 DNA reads TGCGCCAGCAGCCAAGATAAGAACACCGGGGAGCTGTTTTTT.

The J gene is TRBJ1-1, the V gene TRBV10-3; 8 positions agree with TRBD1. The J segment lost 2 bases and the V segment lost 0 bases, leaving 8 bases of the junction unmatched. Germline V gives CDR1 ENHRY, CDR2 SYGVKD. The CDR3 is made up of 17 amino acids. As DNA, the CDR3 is TGTGCCATCAGTGAGTCTCAGGGGGCGCGGGGTAACACTGAAGCTTTCTTT. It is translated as CAISESQGARGNTEAFF.

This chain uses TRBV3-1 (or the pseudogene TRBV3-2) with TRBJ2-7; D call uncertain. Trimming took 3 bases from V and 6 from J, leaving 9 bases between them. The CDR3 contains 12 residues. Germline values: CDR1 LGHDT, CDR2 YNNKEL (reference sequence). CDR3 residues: CASSHLSGEQYF. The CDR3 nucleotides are TGTGCCAGCAGCCACCTCTCAGGCGAGCAGTACTTC.

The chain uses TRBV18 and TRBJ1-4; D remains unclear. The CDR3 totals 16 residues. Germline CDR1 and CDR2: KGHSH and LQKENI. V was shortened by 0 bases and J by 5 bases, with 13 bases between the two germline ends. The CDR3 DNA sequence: TGTGCCAGCTCACCACCACGGGAAAAGGGAAATGAAAAACTGTTTTTT. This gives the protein CASSPPREKGNEKLFF.

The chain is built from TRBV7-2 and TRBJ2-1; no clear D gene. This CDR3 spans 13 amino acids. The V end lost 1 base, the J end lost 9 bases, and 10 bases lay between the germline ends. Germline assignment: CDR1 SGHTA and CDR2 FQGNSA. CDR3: CASSLGGVTEQFF. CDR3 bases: TGTGCCAGCAGCTTAGGTGGGGTCACTGAGCAGTTCTTC.

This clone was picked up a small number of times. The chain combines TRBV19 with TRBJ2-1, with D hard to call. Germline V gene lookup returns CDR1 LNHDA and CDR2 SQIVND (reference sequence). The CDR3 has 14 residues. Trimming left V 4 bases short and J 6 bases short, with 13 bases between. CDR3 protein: CASSRAVTRNEQFF. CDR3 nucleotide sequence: TGTGCCAGTAGTAGGGCGGTAACCCGCAATGAGCAGTTCTTC.

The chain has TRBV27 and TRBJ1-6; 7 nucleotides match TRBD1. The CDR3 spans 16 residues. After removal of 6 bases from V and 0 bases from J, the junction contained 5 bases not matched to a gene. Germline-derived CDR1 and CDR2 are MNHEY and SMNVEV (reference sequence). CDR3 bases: TGTGCCAGCAGAAACGACAGGGACTCCTATAATTCACCCCTCCACTTT. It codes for CASRNDRDSYNSPLHF.

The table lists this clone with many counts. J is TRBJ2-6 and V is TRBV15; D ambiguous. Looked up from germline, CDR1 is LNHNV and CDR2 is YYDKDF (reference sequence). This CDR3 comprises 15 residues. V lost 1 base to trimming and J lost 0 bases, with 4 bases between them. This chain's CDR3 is CATSRVGSGANVLTF. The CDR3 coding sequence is TGTGCCACCAGCAGAGTAGGCTCTGGGGCCAACGTCCTGACTTTC.

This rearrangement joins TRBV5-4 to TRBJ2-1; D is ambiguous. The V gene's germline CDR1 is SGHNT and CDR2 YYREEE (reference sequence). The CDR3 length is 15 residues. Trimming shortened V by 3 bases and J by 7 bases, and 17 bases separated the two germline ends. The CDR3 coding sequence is TGTGCCAGCAGCTCCGGGCCAACACGTGGGAATGAGCAGTTCTTC. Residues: CASSSGPTRGNEQFF.

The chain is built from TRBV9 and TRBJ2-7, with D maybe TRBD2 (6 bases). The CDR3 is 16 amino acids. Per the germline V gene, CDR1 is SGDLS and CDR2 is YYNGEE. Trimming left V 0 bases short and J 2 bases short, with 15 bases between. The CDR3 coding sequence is TGTGCCAGCAGCGTAGGAGGAGCGGGCAGCACCTACGAGCAGTACTTC. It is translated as CASSVGGAGSTYEQYF.

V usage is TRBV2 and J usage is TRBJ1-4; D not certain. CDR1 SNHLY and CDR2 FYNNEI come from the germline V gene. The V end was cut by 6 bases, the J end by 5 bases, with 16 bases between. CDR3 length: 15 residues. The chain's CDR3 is CASSPLGGENEKLFF. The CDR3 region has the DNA TGTGCCAGCAGCCCTTTAGGAGGAGAGAATGAAAAACTGTTTTTT.

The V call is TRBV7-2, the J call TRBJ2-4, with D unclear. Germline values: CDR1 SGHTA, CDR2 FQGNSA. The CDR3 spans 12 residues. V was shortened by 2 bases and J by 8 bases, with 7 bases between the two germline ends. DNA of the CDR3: TGTGCCAGCAGCTTAAAGGCGGACATTCAGTACTTC. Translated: CASSLKADIQYF. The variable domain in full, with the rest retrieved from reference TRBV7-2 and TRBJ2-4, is GAGVSQSPSNKVTEKGKDVELRCDPISGHTALYWYRQSLGQGLEFLIYFQGNSAPDKSGLPSDRFSAERTGGSVSTLTIQRTQQEDSAVYLCASSLKADIQYFGAGTRLSVL.

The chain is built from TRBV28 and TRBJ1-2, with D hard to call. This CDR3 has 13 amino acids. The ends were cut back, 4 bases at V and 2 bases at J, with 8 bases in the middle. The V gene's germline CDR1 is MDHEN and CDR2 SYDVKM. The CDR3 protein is CASSSGPNYGYTF. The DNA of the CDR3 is TGTGCCAGCAGTTCCGGGCCCAACTATGGCTACACCTTC.

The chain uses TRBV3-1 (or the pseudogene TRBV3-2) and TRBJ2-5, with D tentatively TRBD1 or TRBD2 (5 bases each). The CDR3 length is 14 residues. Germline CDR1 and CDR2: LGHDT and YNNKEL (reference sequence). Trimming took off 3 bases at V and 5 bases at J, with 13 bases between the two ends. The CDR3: CASSQTGSGETQYF. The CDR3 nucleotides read TGTGCCAGCAGCCAGACGGGATCAGGGGAGACCCAGTACTTC.

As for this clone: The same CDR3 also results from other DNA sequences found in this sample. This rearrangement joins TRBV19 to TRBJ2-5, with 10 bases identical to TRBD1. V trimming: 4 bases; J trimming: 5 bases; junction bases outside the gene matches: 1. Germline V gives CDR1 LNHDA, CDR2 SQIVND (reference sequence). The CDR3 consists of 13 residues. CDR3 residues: CASSRTGGETQYF. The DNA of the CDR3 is TGTGCCAGTAGTAGGACAGGGGGTGAGACCCAGTACTTC.

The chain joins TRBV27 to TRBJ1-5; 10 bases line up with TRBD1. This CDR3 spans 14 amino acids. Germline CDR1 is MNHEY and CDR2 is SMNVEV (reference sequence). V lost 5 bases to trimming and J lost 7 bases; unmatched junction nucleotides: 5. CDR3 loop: CASSTGQGWQPQHF. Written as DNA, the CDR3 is TGTGCCAGCAGTACGGGACAGGGGTGGCAGCCCCAGCATTTT.

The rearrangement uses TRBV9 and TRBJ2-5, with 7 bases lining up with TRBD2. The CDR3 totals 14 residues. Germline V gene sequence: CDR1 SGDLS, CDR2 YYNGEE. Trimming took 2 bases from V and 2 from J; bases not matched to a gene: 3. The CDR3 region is CASSVSGSQETQYF. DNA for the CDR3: TGTGCCAGCAGCGTTAGCGGGTCGCAAGAGACCCAGTACTTC.

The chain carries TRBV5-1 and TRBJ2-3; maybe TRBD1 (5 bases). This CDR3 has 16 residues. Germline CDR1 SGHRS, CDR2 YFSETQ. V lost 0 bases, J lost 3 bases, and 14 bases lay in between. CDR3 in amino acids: CASSLEGRMRTDTQYF. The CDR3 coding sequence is TGCGCCAGCAGCTTGGAGGGGCGGATGAGGACAGATACGCAGTATTTT. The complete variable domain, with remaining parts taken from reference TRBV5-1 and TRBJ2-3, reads KAGVTQTPRYLIKTRGQQVTLSCSPISGHRSVSWYQQTPGQGLQFLFEYFSETQRNKGNFPGRFSGRQFSNSRSEMNVSTLELGDSALYLCASSLEGRMRTDTQYFGPGTRLTVL.

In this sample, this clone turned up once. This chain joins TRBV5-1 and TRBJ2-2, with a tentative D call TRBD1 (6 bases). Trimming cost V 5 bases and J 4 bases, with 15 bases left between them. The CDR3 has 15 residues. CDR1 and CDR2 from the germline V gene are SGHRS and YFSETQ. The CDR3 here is CASRQIQGSTGELFF. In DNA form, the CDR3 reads TGCGCCAGCAGGCAAATACAGGGATCCACCGGGGAGCTGTTTTTT.

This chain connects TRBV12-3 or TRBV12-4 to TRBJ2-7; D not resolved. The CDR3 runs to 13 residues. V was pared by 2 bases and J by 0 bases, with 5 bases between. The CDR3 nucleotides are TGTGCCAGCAGTTTAACCGCCTCCTACGAGCAGTACTTC. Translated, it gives CASSLTASYEQYF.

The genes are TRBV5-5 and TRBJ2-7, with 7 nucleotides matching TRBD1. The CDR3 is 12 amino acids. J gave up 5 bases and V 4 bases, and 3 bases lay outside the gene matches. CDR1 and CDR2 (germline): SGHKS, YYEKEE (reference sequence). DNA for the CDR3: TGTGCCAGCAGCGGACAGGCCGACGAGCAGTACTTC. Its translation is CASSGQADEQYF.

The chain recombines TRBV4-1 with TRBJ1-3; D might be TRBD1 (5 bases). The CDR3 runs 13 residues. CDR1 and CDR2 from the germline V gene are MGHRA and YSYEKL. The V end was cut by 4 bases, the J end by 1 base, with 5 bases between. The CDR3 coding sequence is TGCGCCAGCAGCCCAGGGTCTGGAAACACCATATATTTT. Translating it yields CASSPGSGNTIYF.

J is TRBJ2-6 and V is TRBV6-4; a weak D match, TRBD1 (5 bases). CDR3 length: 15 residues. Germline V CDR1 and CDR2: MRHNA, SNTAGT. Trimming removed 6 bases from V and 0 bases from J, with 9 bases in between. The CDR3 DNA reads TGTGCCAGCAGAGGGGATCCCTCTGGGGCCAACGTCCTGACTTTC. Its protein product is CASRGDPSGANVLTF.

This CDR3 reads CASSPRGSYEQYF. CDR3 sequence (DNA): TGTGCCAGCAGTCCCAGGGGATCCTACGAGCAGTACTTC. The chain carries TRBV6-2 or TRBV6-3 and TRBJ2-7; possibly TRBD1 for D (6 bases). The CDR3 extends over 13 amino acids. V was trimmed by 5 bases and J by 1 base, leaving 9 bases between them. CDR1 MNHEY and CDR2 SVGEGT come from the germline V gene.

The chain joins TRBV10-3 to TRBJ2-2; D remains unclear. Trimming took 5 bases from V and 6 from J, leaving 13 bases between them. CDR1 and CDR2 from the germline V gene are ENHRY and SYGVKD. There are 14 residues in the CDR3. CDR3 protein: CAISFEPVAGELFF. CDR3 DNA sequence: TGTGCCATCAGTTTCGAGCCGGTGGCCGGGGAGCTGTTTTTT.